One and the same sample provided the 27 T cell receptor beta chains below, sequenced in a study of T-cell reconstitution after alpha-beta-depleted transplantation in children. For TCRbeta, the library was prepared with unique molecular identifiers. TCRdb independently ran MiXCR on the PCR reads; one entry per CDR3 protein. Counted here are about 510,000 distinct CDR3 sequences, roughly an eighth occurring once; the ten biggest clones make up 14%. Here the sequenced sample was PBMCs, mostly from graft donor cells, taken 180 days after TCRalphabeta/CD19-depleted stem cell transplant. These receptors originate from a female patient aged 2-10 years who had a stem cell transplant for aplastic anemia, so the T cells may come from the graft donor.

This clonotype showed up just a few times. The gene calls are TRBV5-1 and TRBJ2-1, with 9 bases fitting TRBD1. In germline, CDR1 is SGHRS, CDR2 YFSETQ. The junction had 17 bases not matched to a gene; V was cut back by 4 bases and J by 0 bases. The CDR3 is 20 amino acids. The CDR3 region has the DNA TGCGCCAGCAGCCCTGGTACAGGGGGCCCTATCGGGAGCTCCTACAATGAGCAGTTCTTC. Protein sequence: CASSPGTGGPIGSSYNEQFF.

This chain connects TRBV20-1 to TRBJ2-1; D perhaps matches TRBD2 (5 bases). In germline, CDR1 is DFQATT, CDR2 SNEGSKA (reference sequence). The CDR3 is 17 amino acids. The ends were cut back, 0 bases at V and 2 bases at J, with 17 bases in the middle. In DNA form, the CDR3 reads TGCAGTGCTAGAGATTCTTATCCAGCGGAGCCCTACAATGAGCAGTTCTTC. Its translation: CSARDSYPAEPYNEQFF.

This clonotype has just a few counts. This chain joins TRBV5-1 and TRBJ2-1; D may be TRBD2 (5 bases). The CDR3 has 13 amino acids. Germline V CDR1 and CDR2: SGHRS, YFSETQ. V shed 5 bases and J shed 5 bases, with 11 bases lying between them. In DNA form, the CDR3 reads TGCGCCAGCAGGGAGGTGCCGAACAATGAGCAGTTCTTC. It encodes CASREVPNNEQFF.

This clonotype was found many times. The V call is TRBV29-1, the J call TRBJ1-1, with 10 nucleotides matching TRBD1. The CDR3 totals 11 residues. J lost 10 bases, V lost 3 bases, and 2 bases had no gene match. Germline CDR1 reads SQVTM; CDR2 reads ANQGSEA. CDR3 bases: TGCAGCGTTGACCGGGACAGGGGAGCTTTCTTT. Encoded protein: CSVDRDRGAFF.

This clonotype was observed a handful of times. The chain employs TRBV7-2 and TRBJ2-7; possible D gene TRBD1, 6 bases. CDR3 length equals 16 residues. Between the trimmed V and J ends, which lost 3 bases and 6 bases, there was a span of 21 bases. Per the germline V gene, CDR1 is SGHTA and CDR2 is FQGNSA. The CDR3 loop is CASSFWTVQGGSEQYV. The CDR3 nucleotides read TGTGCCAGCAGCTTCTGGACAGTCCAAGGGGGAAGCGAGCAGTACGTC.

V usage is TRBV24-1 and J usage is TRBJ2-1; the D gene is possibly TRBD1 (6 bases). V was shortened by 2 bases and J by 0 bases, with 13 bases between the two germline ends. The CDR3 extends over 17 amino acids. Germline V CDR1 and CDR2: KGHDR, SFDVKD. The CDR3: CATSDSVTGSSYNEQFF. The CDR3 nucleotides are TGTGCCACCAGTGATTCGGTAACAGGGAGCTCCTACAATGAGCAGTTCTTC.

This clonotype was seen more than once but under ten times. V is TRBV6-5 and J is TRBJ2-1; D not certain. Trimming pared 4 bases from V and 2 bases from J, leaving 9 bases between. The CDR3 sequence is 14 residues long. CDR1 is MNHEY and CDR2 is SVGAGI in the germline V gene. The CDR3 DNA is TGTGCCAGCAGTTCCGGAGTTCCCTACAATGAGCAGTTCTTC. It translates to CASSSGVPYNEQFF.

The chain couples TRBV3-1 to TRBJ2-3; D call uncertain. V dropped 1 base and J dropped 2 bases, with 28 bases sitting between them. There are 21 residues in the CDR3. Germline loops: CDR1 LGHDT, CDR2 YNNKEL (reference sequence). Written as DNA, the CDR3 is TGTGCCAGCAGCCAAGTGGGCCCCACGGCCGGGCCCACCGGGCTCACAGATACGCAGTATTTT. Translating gives CASSQVGPTAGPTGLTDTQYF.

There are a few counts of this clonotype. V and J are TRBV7-2 and TRBJ2-3; TRBD2 matches 11 bases. CDR1 is SGHTA and CDR2 is FQGNSA in the germline V gene. V shed 7 bases and J 9 bases; nucleotides not matched to a gene: 9. This CDR3 comprises 14 residues. The DNA of the CDR3 is TGTGCCAGCACCCTTAGTAGCGGGAGGGAAACGCAGTATTTT. The encoded protein is CASTLSSGRETQYF.

There are a few counts of this clonotype. The chain employs TRBV20-1 and TRBJ2-1, with a tentative D call TRBD2 (6 bases). CDR3 length equals 14 residues. Germline V gene lookup returns CDR1 DFQATT and CDR2 SNEGSKA (reference sequence). V was pared by 1 base and J by 4 bases, with 11 bases between. Written as DNA, the CDR3 is TGCAGTGCTAGAGGGCGGGACTTATACAATGAGCAGTTCTTC. Protein product: CSARGRDLYNEQFF.

A few counts support this clonotype. The rearrangement uses TRBV9 and TRBJ1-3, with D possibly matching TRBD1 (5 bases). The CDR3 length is 15 residues. In germline, CDR1 is SGDLS, CDR2 YYNGEE. The V gene lost 2 bases and the J gene lost 2 bases, with 11 bases spanning the gap. CDR3 nucleotide sequence: TGTGCCAGCAGCGTGCAGGGCAGAGCTGGAAACACCATATATTTT. Its protein product is CASSVQGRAGNTIYF.

Worth noting for this clonotype: A read error may explain this, as a much larger clone is one base away. V is TRBV5-1 and J is TRBJ2-1; 8 bases agree with TRBD2. CDR3 length: 16 amino acids. V was clipped by 0 bases and J by 3 bases; unmatched bases: 5. Germline-derived CDR1 and CDR2 are SGHRS and YFSETQ. CDR3 amino acids: CASSLVSSGVYNEQFF. CDR3 in DNA: TGCGCCAGCAGCTTGGTGAGTAGCGGGGTCTACAATGAGCAGTTCTTC.

This clonotype turned up a few times. CDR3 loop: CASRGERNSPLHF. The CDR3 coding sequence is TGTGCCAGCAGGGGGGAACGTAATTCACCCCTCCACTTT. The rearrangement joins TRBV12-3 or TRBV12-4 to TRBJ1-6, with TRBD1 as a possible D gene (5 bases). V lost 6 bases and J 6 bases, leaving 9 bases between the germline ends. This CDR3 comprises 13 residues.

The rearrangement links TRBV7-2 to TRBJ1-3; weak D call: TRBD1 (5 bases). Germline lookup yields CDR1 SGHTA and CDR2 FQGNSA. The CDR3 is 17 amino acids. V gave up 5 bases and J gave up 5 bases, with 22 bases separating them. The CDR3 sequence is CASSRGRQRPSRNTIYF. The CDR3 coding sequence is TGTGCCAGCAGCCGAGGGAGACAGCGTCCGTCTCGAAACACCATATATTTT.

This clonotype was detected only a few times. The V gene is TRBV20-1, the J gene TRBJ2-4; D is perhaps TRBD2 (5 bases). This CDR3 is 15 amino acids long. Germline V CDR1 and CDR2: DFQATT, SNEGSKA (reference sequence). The V gene lost 6 bases and the J gene lost 0 bases, with 15 bases spanning the gap. The CDR3: CSAQDLLLAKNIQYF. DNA of the CDR3: TGCAGTGCGCAGGACTTACTGCTAGCCAAAAACATTCAGTACTTC.

This clonotype was found a few times. The rearrangement joins TRBV29-1 to TRBJ2-7, with 7 bases matching TRBD2. Trimming removed 4 bases from V and 2 bases from J; junction bases left unmatched: 5. The CDR3 consists of 13 residues. Germline V gives CDR1 SQVTM, CDR2 ANQGSEA. The CDR3 here is CSVASGATYEQYF. The CDR3 DNA follows: TGCAGCGTTGCTAGCGGCGCTACCTACGAGCAGTACTTC.

This clonotype was counted only a few times. The chain employs TRBV7-3 and TRBJ2-7, with D uncertain. CDR1 and CDR2 from the germline V gene are SGHTA and FQGTGA. The CDR3 has 14 amino acids. The germline V and J ends were trimmed by 6 bases and 0 bases, with 12 bases remaining between them. The CDR3 protein is CASSPSFSSYEQYF. The CDR3 DNA reads as TGTGCCAGCAGTCCTTCCTTCAGCTCCTACGAGCAGTACTTC.

The chain combines TRBV6-2 or TRBV6-3 with TRBJ1-2; 8 bases map to TRBD1. The V gene's germline CDR1 is MNHEY and CDR2 SVGEGT. The CDR3 runs to 14 residues. Losses at the gene ends were 0 bases for V and 8 bases for J; bases not matched to a gene: 5. The CDR3 DNA is TGTGCCAGCAGTTACTCGCCGGACAGGGTCGGCTACACCTTC. Its translation: CASSYSPDRVGYTF.

Ten or more counts support this clonotype. The gene calls are TRBV7-9 and TRBJ2-1, with D perhaps assigned TRBD1 or TRBD2 (5 bases each). Germline CDR1 is SEHNR and CDR2 is FQNEAQ (reference sequence). Between the trimmed V and J ends, which lost 2 bases and 7 bases, there was a span of 15 bases. CDR3 length: 15 residues. CDR3 sequence (DNA): TGTGCCAGCAGCTTACGGGGCCCATTGGGGAATGAGCAGTTCTTC. This encodes CASSLRGPLGNEQFF.

This clonotype was observed at least ten times. A much larger clone differs by one base, so this may be a read error. This chain links TRBV21-1 with TRBJ1-2. TRBV21-1 is an annotated pseudogene. The CDR3 totals 12 residues. Here the CDR3 DNA reads TGTGCCAGCAGCAAAGGGAACTATGGCTACACCTTC. Translating it yields CASSKGNYGYTF.

The rearrangement uses TRBV28 and TRBJ2-7; tentatively, D is TRBD1 (6 bases). The germline CDR1 and CDR2 sequences are MDHEN and SYDVKM. Trimming shortened V by 7 bases and J by 4 bases, and 11 bases separated the two germline ends. The CDR3 has 12 amino acids. CDR3 loop: CASKRTAYEQYF. As DNA, the CDR3 is TGTGCCAGCAAGAGGACAGCTTACGAGCAGTACTTC.

V usage is TRBV4-1 and J usage is TRBJ2-4, with D maybe TRBD2 (5 bases). The CDR3 length is 17 residues. V was shortened by 0 bases and J by 0 bases, with 12 bases between the two germline ends. From germline, CDR1 is MGHRA and CDR2 YSYEKL. The CDR3 loop is CASSQDYGDLAKNIQYF. As DNA, the CDR3 is TGCGCCAGCAGCCAAGATTACGGGGATTTAGCCAAAAACATTCAGTACTTC.

The chain employs TRBV9 and TRBJ2-1; the match to TRBD2 covers 7 bases. Germline V gives CDR1 SGDLS, CDR2 YYNGEE. The CDR3 is 15 amino acids. V gave up 0 bases and J gave up 4 bases; unmatched junction bases: 4. This CDR3 is CASSVEGGGYNEQFF. The CDR3 DNA sequence: TGTGCCAGCAGCGTAGAGGGCGGGGGTTACAATGAGCAGTTCTTC.

Only a few counts were recorded for this clonotype. The chain links TRBV28 to TRBJ2-3; D assignment may be TRBD1 or TRBD2 (5 bases each). The CDR3 is 14 residues long. The V gene lost 8 bases and the J gene lost 3 bases, with 15 bases spanning the gap. Per germline, CDR1 MDHEN and CDR2 SYDVKM. The CDR3 bases are TGTGCCAGCTATCCGGGACGGGTTACAGATACGCAGTATTTT. Translation: CASYPGRVTDTQYF. The full variable domain, rest sourced from reference TRBV28 and TRBJ2-3, is DVKVTQSSRYLVKRTGEKVFLECVQDMDHENMFWYRQDPGLGLRLIYFSYDVKMKEKGDIPEGYSVSREKKERFSLILESASTNQTSMYLCASYPGRVTDTQYFGPGTRLTVL.

This clonotype has just a few counts. J is TRBJ1-1 and V is TRBV19, with D possibly matching TRBD1 (5 bases). Trimming took off 3 bases at V and 0 bases at J, with 8 bases between the two ends. Germline CDR1 LNHDA, CDR2 SQIVND (reference sequence). The CDR3 totals 14 residues. CDR3 sequence: CASSMPGLNTEAFF. The DNA for the CDR3 is TGTGCCAGTAGTATGCCGGGGCTGAACACTGAAGCTTTCTTT. Variable domain in full (rest from reference TRBV19 and TRBJ1-1): DGGITQSPKYLFRKEGQNVTLSCEQNLNHDAMYWYRQDPGQGLRLIYYSQIVNDFQKGDIAEGYSVSREKKESFPLTVTSAQKNPTAFYLCASSMPGLNTEAFFGQGTRLTVV.

This clonotype was seen repeatedly, ten times or more. The J gene is TRBJ2-2, the V gene TRBV29-1, with 8 nucleotides matching TRBD2. Germline V gene sequence: CDR1 SQVTM, CDR2 ANQGSEA. The CDR3 sequence is 15 residues long. V gave up 0 bases and J gave up 7 bases; unmatched junction bases: 7. The chain's CDR3 is CSVEDLLAGDGELFF. CDR3 in DNA: TGCAGCGTTGAAGATCTTCTAGCGGGCGACGGGGAGCTGTTTTTT.

V and J are TRBV14 and TRBJ1-1; D is uncertain. V shed 4 bases and J shed 5 bases, with 11 bases lying between them. Germline CDR1 and CDR2: SGHDN and FVKESK. This CDR3 is built from 13 residues. The CDR3 protein is CASSRVPRTEAFF. The CDR3 DNA reads TGTGCCAGCAGCCGGGTACCCAGGACTGAAGCTTTCTTT.